This is a list of T cell receptor beta chains from one sample in a study of T-cell memory formation after mild COVID-19. TCRdb reanalysed the 5' RACE reads using MiXCR and keeps one entry per CDR3 protein. This table holds 300,000 to 350,000 distinct CDR3 sequences, roughly 13% found once. The sample comprised PBMCs or a T cell subset sorted from them (not recorded which). These receptors all come from a man aged 18 to 29 who had mild COVID-19 (a few samples of this study predate the infection). Cell type and time point are not known. CDR3s include the opening cysteine and the closing phenylalanine or tryptophan. D genes are given only for firm matches. Only part of the rows carry a size: once, few, many, or a class if the clone is expanded.

V,size,D,J,DNA,CDR3
TRBV7-2,many,TRBD1,TRBJ2-7,TGTGCCAGCAGCTGGTCCGGGACAGGGTCATACGAGCAGTACTTC,CASSWSGTGSYEQYF
TRBV6-1,-,-,TRBJ1-2,TGTGCCAGCAGTAAGGCGGACACCCTCGGAGGCTACACCTTC,CASSKADTLGGYTF
TRBV12-3/TRBV12-4,few,-,TRBJ2-7,TGTGCCAGCGTGGGCACCGGCCGGGGCTACGAGCAGTACTTC,CASVGTGRGYEQYF
TRBV28,-,TRBD1,TRBJ2-3,TGTGCCAGCAGCCCGGGACAGAATACGCAGTATTTT,CASSPGQNTQYF
TRBV4-3,-,TRBD2,TRBJ2-1,TGCGCCAGCAGCCAGCAACCAGCTGGACTAGCGGGGAATGAGCAGTTCTTC,CASSQQPAGLAGNEQFF
TRBV7-9,few,-,TRBJ1-6,TGTGCCAGCAGCCCTAAAGGCTCGTATAATTCACCCCTCCACTTT,CASSPKGSYNSPLHF
TRBV7-2,-,-,TRBJ1-3,TGTGCCAGCAGCATAAACAGAAACACCATATATTTT,CASSINRNTIYF
TRBV4-2,-,-,TRBJ2-1,TGTGCCAGCAGCCCGCAGGAGGGGGGGCAGGTTGAGCAGTTCTTC,CASSPQEGGQVEQFF
TRBV12-3/TRBV12-4,few,-,TRBJ1-6,TGTGCCAGCAGCTGGGGGCAGGGGAGTTCACCCCTCCACTTT,CASSWGQGSSPLHF
TRBV6-5,-,-,TRBJ2-5,TGTGCCAGCAGTAACTACAGGGTCGGGGAGACCCAGTACTTC,CASSNYRVGETQYF
TRBV6-5,few,TRBD2,TRBJ2-7,TGTGCCAGCAGTACCAGCGGGGGCAGCTCCTACGAGCAGTACTTC,CASSTSGGSSYEQYF
TRBV30,-,-,TRBJ2-4,TGTGCCTGGAGCGTAAGAGGAACCAAAAACATTCAGTACTTC,CAWSVRGTKNIQYF
TRBV6-2/TRBV6-3,-,TRBD2,TRBJ2-5,TGTGCCAGCAGTTACCCACTAGCGGGGGAAGAGACCCAGTACTTC,CASSYPLAGEETQYF
TRBV3-1,-,-,TRBJ2-3,TGTGCCAGCAGCCAAGTTGGGGGTCCCAGCACAGATACGCAGTATTTT,CASSQVGGPSTDTQYF
TRBV18,-,-,TRBJ1-5,TGTGCCAGCTCACTCGAAGACAGCATCAATCAGCCCCAGCATTTT,CASSLEDSINQPQHF
TRBV6-6,-,TRBD2,TRBJ2-3,TGTGCCAGCAGATCCCCGAGCCGGACTAGCGTCTCCTCCACAGATACGCAGTATTTT,CASRSPSRTSVSSTDTQYF
TRBV27,-,TRBD2,TRBJ2-5,TGTGCCAGCAGCACGACTAGCGGGAGCTTATTTCCAGAGACCCAGTACTTC,CASSTTSGSLFPETQYF
TRBV4-1,few,-,TRBJ2-5,TGCGCCAGCAGCCAAGCTGGGGACCCGGGGGGCGGAGAGACCCAGTACTTC,CASSQAGDPGGGETQYF
TRBV4-1,few,-,TRBJ1-2,TGCGCCAGCAGCCGAGAGTTTACAGGCGGTGTATATGGCTACACCTTC,CASSREFTGGVYGYTF
TRBV20-1,-,-,TRBJ1-4,TGCAGTGCTAGAGATTTAGCCGAGGACAGCCATAATGAAAAACTGTTTTTT,CSARDLAEDSHNEKLFF
TRBV20-1,-,-,TRBJ1-5,TGCAGTGCTATCCCTAGTGGGGGCGAACAGCCCCAGCATTTT,CSAIPSGGEQPQHF
TRBV4-1,few,-,TRBJ1-1,TGCGCCAGCAGCCGACTGCGGGGGAACACTGAAGCTTTCTTT,CASSRLRGNTEAFF
TRBV5-6,-,-,TRBJ2-5,TGTGCCAGCAGCTTGTTTCCAGGGACAGAGACCCAGTACTTC,CASSLFPGTETQYF
TRBV12-3/TRBV12-4,few,TRBD1,TRBJ1-6,TGTGCCAGCTCAAAAGGGGGACAGGGATATTACGGTTCACCCCTCCACTTT,CASSKGGQGYYGSPLHF
TRBV6-2/TRBV6-3,few,-,TRBJ1-1,TGTGCCAGCAGTTATAAGGGCACTGAAGCTTTCTTT,CASSYKGTEAFF
TRBV2,-,-,TRBJ1-5,TGTGCCAGCAGTTACAGGGAGAGTCAGCCCCAGCATTTT,CASSYRESQPQHF
TRBV5-1,many,-,TRBJ2-2,TGCGCCAGCAGCTTGGAGGCCGGGGAGCTGTTTTTT,CASSLEAGELFF
TRBV7-9,many,-,TRBJ1-1,TGTGCCAGCAGCTTCCAGGGGAACGGGTTGTACACTGAAGCTTTCTTT,CASSFQGNGLYTEAFF
TRBV15,-,-,TRBJ1-5,TGTGCCACCAGCAGGGCGGGGGGGGAACAGCCCCAGCATTTT,CATSRAGGEQPQHF
TRBV7-2,many,-,TRBJ2-1,TGTGCCAGCAGCTTTGGGGACAATGAGCAGTTCTTC,CASSFGDNEQFF
TRBV20-1,few,-,TRBJ1-2,TGCAGTGCTCTACAGACTGCTACATACTATGGCTACACCTTC,CSALQTATYYGYTF
TRBV5-1,few,-,TRBJ1-1,TGCGCCAGCAGCTATGGGGCAGGGGTGGGCACTGAAGCTTTCTTT,CASSYGAGVGTEAFF
TRBV18,few,-,TRBJ1-4,TGTGCCAGCTCACAGGACGGGCCTAATGAAAAACTGTTTTTT,CASSQDGPNEKLFF
TRBV20-1,-,-,TRBJ2-1,TGCAGTGCTAGCGCCCTCGGCTACAATGAGCAGTTCTTC,CSASALGYNEQFF
TRBV28,few,-,TRBJ1-4,TGTGCCAGCAGTCGGACTGCAACTAATGAAAAACTGTTTTTT,CASSRTATNEKLFF
TRBV7-2,many,-,TRBJ2-5,TGTGCCAGCAGCTTAGATGCCGGGGAAAAGACCCAGTACTTC,CASSLDAGEKTQYF
TRBV11-2,-,-,TRBJ2-7,TGTGCCAGCAGCTCCCAGACCTACGAGCAGTACTTC,CASSSQTYEQYF
TRBV4-1,-,TRBD1,TRBJ1-5,TGCGCCAGCAGCCAAGATAGGGGGCCTCAGCCCCAGCATTTT,CASSQDRGPQPQHF
TRBV5-1,few,-,TRBJ2-2,TGCGCCAGCAGCGAACCGGGGCGAACCGGGGAGCTGTTTTTT,CASSEPGRTGELFF
TRBV7-2,few,-,TRBJ1-2,TGTGCCAGCAGCAAACCGACGGATTGGTATGGCTACACCTTC,CASSKPTDWYGYTF
TRBV14,many,-,TRBJ2-1,TGTGCCAGCAGCCAAGTCTGGGGCGATGAGCAGTTCTTC,CASSQVWGDEQFF
TRBV4-3,-,TRBD2,TRBJ2-3,TGCGCCAGCAGCCAAGATTATCGGGGGGTACTCACAGATACGCAGTATTTT,CASSQDYRGVLTDTQYF
TRBV5-1,few,TRBD1,TRBJ2-5,TGCGCCAGCAGCTTTTTCGGGACAGGGAAGGAAGAGACCCAGTACTTC,CASSFFGTGKEETQYF
TRBV5-1,few,TRBD2,TRBJ2-5,TGCGCCAGCAGTCGCGGTAACTCGGGGGGAATGGAGACCCAGTACTTC,CASSRGNSGGMETQYF
TRBV7-3,few,-,TRBJ1-1,TGTGCCAGCAGCTTAATCGCGGAGGGAACGGCTTTCTTT,CASSLIAEGTAFF
TRBV24-1,many,TRBD1,TRBJ2-1,TGTGCCACCAGTGATCCGGGACAGGGCAACAATGAGCAGTTCTTC,CATSDPGQGNNEQFF
TRBV5-5,-,-,TRBJ2-1,TGTGCCAGCAGCTTGCTGGAGGGGTGGAATGAGCAGTTCTTC,CASSLLEGWNEQFF
TRBV11-2,-,-,TRBJ2-3,TGTGCCAGCAGCTTATCGGGGGCTCCCCGTGGATTCGATACGCAGTATTTT,CASSLSGAPRGFDTQYF
TRBV4-1,-,-,TRBJ2-3,TGCGCCAGCAGCCAACAGGGCCCCGGCGGCTTCACAGATACGCAGTATTTT,CASSQQGPGGFTDTQYF
TRBV6-6,-,-,TRBJ1-1,TGTGCCAGCAGTTACCTCTCCGCAGGGGCCACTGAAGCTTTCTTT,CASSYLSAGATEAFF
TRBV4-3,many,-,TRBJ2-1,TGCGCCAGCAGCCAAGATATCGGGGACAATGAGCAGTTCTTC,CASSQDIGDNEQFF
TRBV4-1,many,TRBD1,TRBJ2-4,TGCGCCAGCAGCCACCGTGGGACAGTAAAAAACATTCAGTACTTC,CASSHRGTVKNIQYF
TRBV19,-,TRBD2,TRBJ2-1,TGTGCCAGTACCACGGGACTAGCGGGGGGGCCTCGCGATGAGCAGTTCTTC,CASTTGLAGGPRDEQFF